The rows below give T cell receptor beta chains drawn from one sample of a study of control samples from healthy donors and cancer patients. Only in-frame clones appear in the TCRdb table, and some are missing; sequencing was by immunoSEQ multiplex PCR. Counted here are some 170,000 clones, around 94% occurring once; the ten biggest clones make up around 13%. Sequenced: PBMCs. These receptors came from a man aged 55 to 70 with colorectal cancer. Each CDR3 is given with its conserved first and last residue. A D gene is named only where the DNA matches it firmly. The listing skips clone size in some rows; elsewhere it reads once, few, many or a size class.

D gene	clone size	CDR3 length	V gene	J gene	CDR3 DNA	CDR3 protein
TRBD1	once	13	TRBV12-3/TRBV12-4	TRBJ2-7	TGTGCCAGCAGCCGGGACAGCACCTACGAGCAGTACTTC	CASSRDSTYEQYF
.	.	13	TRBV3-1/TRBV3-2	TRBJ1-4	TGTGCCAGCAGCCAAGATGAGGGGGAAAAACTGTTTTTT	CASSQDEGEKLFF
TRBD1	.	16	TRBV7-2	TRBJ1-2	TGTGCCAGCAGCTTTGATAGCGACAGGGGACGCTCTGGCTACACCTTC	CASSFDSDRGRSGYTF
.	.	17	TRBV6-6	TRBJ1-3	TGTGCCAGCAGTCCCTCGCACCCGGGGGCAGCTGGAAACACCATATATTTT	CASSPSHPGAAGNTIYF
TRBD1	.	13	TRBV29-1	TRBJ2-7	TGCAGCGTCGCAAGACAGGGAACATACGAGCAGTACTTC	CSVARQGTYEQYF
.	.	18	TRBV18	TRBJ1-2	TGTGCCAGCTCACCATGGGGAATCGGCCAAGGTGGGAACTATGGCTACACCTTC	CASSPWGIGQGGNYGYTF
.	.	13	TRBV6-5	TRBJ1-1	TGTGCCAGCTCCGACGGGATGAACACTGAAGCTTTCTTT	CASSDGMNTEAFF
TRBD1	.	13	TRBV12-3/TRBV12-4	TRBJ1-4	TGTGCCAGCAGACTCAACCAGGGGGGAAAACTGTTTTTT	CASRLNQGGKLFF
TRBD1	.	16	TRBV19	TRBJ1-5	TGTGCCAGTAGTACGCCGAGGACAGGTCGGGTTCAGCCCCAGCATTTT	CASSTPRTGRVQPQHF
.	once	13	TRBV19	TRBJ2-2	TGTGCCAGTAGACAGGAAAACACCGGGGAGCTGTTTTTT	CASRQENTGELFF
.	.	14	TRBV6-5	TRBJ1-1	TGTGCCAGCAGTTATTCCGGGCTGGGCACTGAAGCTTTCTTT	CASSYSGLGTEAFF
.	.	13	TRBV24-1	TRBJ1-5	TGTGCCACCAGTGATCTCCCCAATCAGCCCCAGCATTTT	CATSDLPNQPQHF
TRBD1	.	16	TRBV10-3	TRBJ1-3	TGTGCCATCAGTCCCGGGACAGGGGCCCCTGGAAACACCATATATTTT	CAISPGTGAPGNTIYF
.	.	13	TRBV7-9	TRBJ2-7	TGTGCCAGCGCCAGGGGTGCGTCCTACGAGCAGTACTTC	CASARGASYEQYF
.	.	17	TRBV19	TRBJ2-5	TGTGCCAGTACCCCCTCCCGCGGATCACAGTACCAAGAGACCCAGTACTTC	CASTPSRGSQYQETQYF
.	.	14	TRBV14	TRBJ1-3	TGTGCCAGCACGAACAGGGATAATAGTAACACCATATATTTT	CASTNRDNSNTIYF
.	.	13	TRBV29-1	TRBJ2-5	TGCAGCGTTGAAGAACAGGAAGGAGAGACCCAGTACTTC	CSVEEQEGETQYF
.	.	16	TRBV25-1	TRBJ1-2	TGTGCCAGCAGTGATGTTGGGGGAAACGGACTTAATGGCTACACCTTC	CASSDVGGNGLNGYTF
.	.	14	TRBV6-6	TRBJ1-6	TGTGCCAGCAGCCCACAGGGTAATAATTCACCCCTCCACTTT	CASSPQGNNSPLHF
TRBD2	.	17	TRBV7-9	TRBJ2-4	TGTGCCAGCAGTCTTAGTTTGCTAGCGGGGGGCACTGGGATTCAGTACTTC	CASSLSLLAGGTGIQYF
TRBD1	.	14	TRBV19	TRBJ1-2	TGTGCCAGTAACTTGGACAGGGGCGCGGGGGGCTACACCTTC	CASNLDRGAGGYTF
TRBD1	.	13	TRBV12-3/TRBV12-4	TRBJ2-5	TGTGCCAGCAGTTTAGGACAGGGGGAGACCCAGTACTTC	CASSLGQGETQYF
.	.	18	TRBV10-2	TRBJ2-2	TGCGCCAGCAGTGTCAGACCCCCAAAAAATAGGAACACCGGGGAGCTGTTTTTT	CASSVRPPKNRNTGELFF
TRBD1	.	13	TRBV5-1	TRBJ1-5	TGCGCCAGCAGACAGGGGGACAATCAGCCCCAGCATTTT	CASRQGDNQPQHF
TRBD1	once	15	TRBV6-5	TRBJ1-2	TGTGCCAGCAGGCCTGGCGGGACAGCCCACTATGGCTACACCTTC	CASRPGGTAHYGYTF
TRBD1	.	22	TRBV27	TRBJ1-6	TGTGCCAGCTGTAAGAAAGTGCTGTATGGGACAGGGGATAGCTCTTATAATTCACCCCTCCACTTT	CASCKKVLYGTGDSSYNSPLHF
.	.	12	TRBV4-3	TRBJ1-6	TGCGCCAGCAGGTCGGGAGAGGGGCCCCTCCACTTT	CASRSGEGPLHF
TRBD1	.	15	TRBV24-1	TRBJ2-1	TGTGCCACTTCAGATACAGGGGATTCCTACAATGAGCAGTTCTTC	CATSDTGDSYNEQFF
.	.	13	TRBV6-4	TRBJ2-7	TGTGCCAGCAGCCCTAGGGCGGGGAATGAGCAGTACTTC	CASSPRAGNEQYF
.	.	14	TRBV18	TRBJ1-2	TGTGCCAGCTCCGATCTACAGGGTGACTATGGCTACACCTTC	CASSDLQGDYGYTF
.	.	15	TRBV7-2	TRBJ1-4	TGTGCCAGCAGCCGGTCCCTGGGACTGAATGAAAAACTGTTTTTT	CASSRSLGLNEKLFF
TRBD1	.	14	TRBV18	TRBJ2-3	TGTGCCAGCTCACCTCAGGGGGACACAGATACGCAGTATTTT	CASSPQGDTDTQYF
TRBD2	.	16	TRBV5-6	TRBJ2-1	TGTGCCAGCAGCTCCCCTAGCGGGGGGGCTTACAATGAGCAGTTCTTC	CASSSPSGGAYNEQFF
.	.	14	TRBV27	TRBJ1-5	TGTGCCAGCAGTTTGGGGGGAGTCAATCAGCCCCAGCATTTT	CASSLGGVNQPQHF
TRBD1	.	13	TRBV6-5	TRBJ1-2	TGTGCCAGCAGTAAGGACAGGGCGGGTGGCTACACCTTC	CASSKDRAGGYTF
.	.	12	TRBV30	TRBJ1-2	TGTGCCTGGACCCTGGCTAACTATGGCTACACCTTC	CAWTLANYGYTF
.	.	13	TRBV18	TRBJ2-5	TGTGCCAGCTCCCCTTTGGGGAGGGAGACCCAGTACTTC	CASSPLGRETQYF
.	.	13	TRBV9	TRBJ1-1	TGTGCCAGCAGCGTAGATGGGGGGGATAAGGCTTTCTTT	CASSVDGGDKAFF
.	.	14	TRBV5-1	TRBJ1-3	TGCGCCAGCAGCTTACAACTCGGGGGAAACACCATATATTTT	CASSLQLGGNTIYF
.	.	13	TRBV6-2/TRBV6-3	TRBJ2-1	TGTGCCAGCAGTTGGGACTTCTACAATGAGCAGTTCTTC	CASSWDFYNEQFF
.	.	15	TRBV27	TRBJ1-5	TGTGCCAGACGAGCACCCTCATATAGCAATCAGCCCCAGCATTTT	CARRAPSYSNQPQHF
.	.	17	TRBV5-1	TRBJ1-3	TGCGCCAGCAGCTTGGGTTTTCCGGGACCTACTGGAAACACCATATATTTT	CASSLGFPGPTGNTIYF
.	.	14	TRBV2	TRBJ2-2	TGTGCCAGCAAATACGCAGGGGAGGGCGGGGAGCTGTTTTTT	CASKYAGEGGELFF
.	once	16	TRBV5-1	TRBJ2-1	TGCGCCAGCAGCTCGGGAGGGACAGGACCGTACAATGAGCAGTTCTTC	CASSSGGTGPYNEQFF
.	.	11	TRBV2	TRBJ2-7	TGTGCCAGCAGTGAAGGGGTGGATTTGTACTTC	CASSEGVDLYF
.	.	14	TRBV14	TRBJ1-2	TGTGCCAGCAGCCCCCCCCATCTAAACTATGGCTACACCTTC	CASSPPHLNYGYTF
.	.	16	TRBV5-4	TRBJ1-5	TGTGCCAGCAGCTCCGGAGGGATACTGGGCAATCAGCCCCAGCATTTT	CASSSGGILGNQPQHF
.	once	11	TRBV29-1	TRBJ1-1	TGCAGCACCTACTCGAACACTGAAGCTTTCTTT	CSTYSNTEAFF
.	.	13	TRBV2	TRBJ1-2	TGTGCCAGCAGTCAGGGATTTAACTATGGCTACACCTTC	CASSQGFNYGYTF
TRBD1	.	17	TRBV7-9	TRBJ2-7	TGTGCCAGCAGCCCAACGACAGGGGGCGGGAGCTCCTACGAGCAGTACTTC	CASSPTTGGGSSYEQYF
.	.	14	TRBV6-2/TRBV6-3	TRBJ1-1	TGTGCCAGCAGTTACGGCGGGGGGGTCACTGAAGCTTTCTTT	CASSYGGGVTEAFF
.	.	16	TRBV19	TRBJ1-1	TGTGCCAGTAGTATAGGAACCGGACCGATGAACACTGAAGCTTTCTTT	CASSIGTGPMNTEAFF